Presented here are 18 T cell receptor beta chains from one specimen sequenced in a study of CXCR3-negative and CXCR3-positive naive CD8 T cells. Study outcomes and limitations: More hydrophobic TRB CDR3s were found in CXCR3-positive naive cells than in CXCR3-negative naive cells.

Each TRB cDNA library was prepared by 5' RACE (with UMI labels). From its re-call of the 5' RACE reads, TCRdb lists each CDR3 protein once, without DNA. This table holds about 84,000 distinct CDR3 sequences. Their target antigens are unknown. Sequenced sample: naive CXCR3+ CD8+ T cells from blood. Stated subset: CD45RO-CCR7+CD27+CD95- naive CD8+ T cells expressing CXCR3 (TNR3+). These receptors were obtained from a human donor in good health. Some clones in this sample may be carry-over from other donors' samples.

This chain joins TRBV27 and TRBJ1-4; as DNA is missing, the TRBD1 call by TCRdb cannot be tested. Germline lookup yields CDR1 MNHEY and CDR2 SMNVEV (reference sequence). This CDR3 comprises 12 residues. The CDR3 reads CASSSGNEKLFF.

V is TRBV29-1 and J is TRBJ1-2; the TCRdb call, TRBD1, lacks DNA for checking. Germline V gene sequence: CDR1 SQVTM, CDR2 ANQGSEA. CDR3 length equals 14 residues. CDR3: CSVEEGGERDGYTF.

This chain's CDR3 is CATSRDRGRNNEQFF. The chain has TRBV15 and TRBJ2-1; TCRdb lists TRBD1, though no DNA is available to test this call. This CDR3 comprises 15 residues. Germline values: CDR1 LNHNV, CDR2 YYDKDF (reference sequence).

This chain links TRBV5-1 with TRBJ2-1; TCRdb's D gene call, TRBD1, goes unchecked for lack of DNA. Looked up from germline, CDR1 is SGHRS and CDR2 is YFSETQ. This CDR3 is built from 14 residues. The CDR3 spells CASSFPDTSNEQFF.

The chain has TRBV7-9 and TRBJ2-1; TCRdb designates TRBD1, a call that cannot be tested without DNA. The CDR3 runs 15 residues. Germline-derived CDR1 and CDR2 are SEHNR and FQNEAQ (reference sequence). This CDR3 is CASSFSPRGDNEQFF.

The chain is built from TRBV28 and TRBJ1-1. Germline values: CDR1 MDHEN, CDR2 SYDVKM. The CDR3 loop spans 14 amino acids. CDR3 protein: CASTTSRMTTEAFF.

The gene calls are TRBV7-8 and TRBJ2-5; TCRdb names TRBD1, which stays unverified in the absence of DNA. This CDR3 comprises 15 residues. The germline gives CDR1 SGHVS, CDR2 FQNEAQ. The CDR3 loop is CASSLAAGFSETQYF.

The chain employs TRBV7-6 and TRBJ1-6; TCRdb's D call of TRBD1 is untestable without DNA. The CDR3 consists of 15 residues. CDR1 and CDR2 (germline): SGHVS, FNYEAQ. The CDR3 reads CASSFGTDYNSPLHF.

The chain employs TRBV30 and TRBJ2-1; as DNA is missing, the TRBD2 call by TCRdb cannot be tested. The germline V gene has CDR1 GTSNPN and CDR2 SVGIG (reference sequence). The CDR3 loop spans 15 amino acids. The CDR3 loop reads CAWSEDGPTYNEQFF.

The V and J genes are TRBV29-1 and TRBJ2-1. This CDR3 has 12 amino acids. Germline V lookup: CDR1 SQVTM, CDR2 ANQGSEA. The CDR3 here is CSVERLNNEQFF.

The chain employs TRBV27 and TRBJ2-1; the D gene TCRdb calls, TRBD1, cannot be checked with no DNA. This CDR3 spans 12 amino acids. CDR1 is MNHEY and CDR2 is SMNVEV in the germline V gene (reference sequence). CDR3 sequence reads: CASSHGGDEQFF.

The V and J genes are TRBV7-6 and TRBJ2-7; absent DNA, TCRdb's TRBD2 call cannot be checked. Germline V gene data show CDR1 as SGHVS and CDR2 as FNYEAQ. This CDR3 contains 15 residues. The CDR3 loop reads CASSLVAKNSYEQYF.

This sequence joins TRBV27 and TRBJ1-2. CDR3 length: 13 residues. Looked up from germline, CDR1 is MNHEY and CDR2 is SMNVEV (reference sequence). The CDR3 here is CASSPQIGYGYTF.

This chain links TRBV13 with TRBJ2-5. The CDR3 sequence is 12 residues long. Germline CDR1 reads PRHDT; CDR2 reads FYEKMQ (reference sequence). Here the CDR3 reads CASSLRGKTQYF. The whole variable domain, filled in from reference TRBV13 and TRBJ2-5, reads AAGVIQSPRHLIKEKRETATLKCYPIPRHDTVYWYQQGPGQDPQFLISFYEKMQSDKGSIPDRFSAQQFSDYHSELNMSSLELGDSALYFCASSLRGKTQYFGPGTRLLVL.

The chain employs TRBV7-8 and TRBJ2-1; TCRdb's D gene call, TRBD2, goes unchecked for lack of DNA. CDR3 length equals 18 residues. Germline V gene data show CDR1 as SGHVS and CDR2 as FQNEAQ. CDR3 sequence reads: CASSLAGLAGSSYNEQFF. The full variable domain, with the rest looked up from reference TRBV7-8 and TRBJ2-1, is GAGVSQSPRYKVAKRGQDVALRCDPISGHVSLFWYQQALGQGPEFLTYFQNEAQLDKSGLPSDRFFAERPEGSVSTLKIQRTQQEDSAVYLCASSLAGLAGSSYNEQFFGPGTRLTVL.

The chain employs TRBV7-3 and TRBJ2-1. CDR1 SGHTA and CDR2 FQGTGA come from the germline V gene. The CDR3 contains 15 residues. This CDR3 reads CASSLTAHGYNEQFF.

The V and J genes are TRBV7-2 and TRBJ2-3; as DNA is missing, the TRBD2 call by TCRdb cannot be tested. Germline-derived CDR1 and CDR2 are SGHTA and FQGNSA. The CDR3 spans 16 residues. The CDR3 sequence: CASSASLAGLTDTQYF. The entire variable domain, with the rest obtained from reference TRBV7-2 and TRBJ2-3, is as follows: GAGVSQSPSNKVTEKGKDVELRCDPISGHTALYWYRQSLGQGLEFLIYFQGNSAPDKSGLPSDRFSAERTGGSVSTLTIQRTQQEDSAVYLCASSASLAGLTDTQYFGPGTRLTVL.

The chain carries TRBV6-2 or TRBV6-3 and TRBJ2-7; TCRdb's D call, TRBD1, is unchecked because there is no DNA. The CDR3 has 15 amino acids. The germline V gene has CDR1 MNHEY and CDR2 SVGEGT. The CDR3 sequence: CASSSLRAPGYEQYF.